This TCR beta chain was recorded in a study of T cell responses to AZD1222 COVID-19 vaccine. General study findings and limits: Within unmutated variant regions lay the reported targets of nearly half of spike-specific TCRs. Most donors were white British, females outnumbered males, and clonal diversity was possibly underestimated.

Clones were sequenced by immunoSEQ multiplex PCR, and TCRdb holds only the in-frame ones, with some missing. This table holds 95,000 to 130,000 clones, around 91% found once. Germline loops: CDR1 SNHLY, CDR2 FYNNEI. Trimming stripped 6 bases from V and 8 bases from J, with 17 bases between. The CDR3 covers 14 residues. On this clone: Antigen unknown.

This sample comprised peripheral blood, obtained 28 days after the second AZD1222 dose. This TCR was sampled from an adult who received the AZD1222 COVID-19 vaccine. V usage is TRBV2 and J usage is TRBJ1-3; D is perhaps TRBD1 (5 bases). CDR3 residues: CASRRGGTGDTIYF. DNA of the CDR3: TGTGCCAGCAGAAGGGGTGGCACGGGTGACACCATATATTTT.